This TCR beta chain is from a study of follicular helper T cells after annual influenza vaccination. Documented time point: 2014-2015 season, 7 days after vaccination. The V gene's germline CDR1 is MDHEN and CDR2 SYDVKM. The length of the CDR3 is 14 residues. Trimming pared 7 bases from V and 3 bases from J, leaving 15 bases between. Data came from immunoSEQ multiplex PCR; TCRdb stores just in-frame clones and leaves some out. This table has several thousand clones, roughly 80% appearing once. J is TRBJ1-1 and V is TRBV28, with a possible D match to TRBD1 (5 bases). Sequenced here: CXCR5+ CD38- circulating T follicular helper cells from blood, sampled 7 days after influenza vaccination. Subset: circulating Tfh, non-naive CD4+CXCR5+PD-1+ (ICOS+CD38+ or ICOS-CD38-). The receptor comes from an adult who received the influenza vaccine. CDR3 in DNA: TGTGCCAGCACCTCGGCGGGGACTCACACTGAAGCTTTCTTT. Amino acids: CASTSAGTHTEAFF.